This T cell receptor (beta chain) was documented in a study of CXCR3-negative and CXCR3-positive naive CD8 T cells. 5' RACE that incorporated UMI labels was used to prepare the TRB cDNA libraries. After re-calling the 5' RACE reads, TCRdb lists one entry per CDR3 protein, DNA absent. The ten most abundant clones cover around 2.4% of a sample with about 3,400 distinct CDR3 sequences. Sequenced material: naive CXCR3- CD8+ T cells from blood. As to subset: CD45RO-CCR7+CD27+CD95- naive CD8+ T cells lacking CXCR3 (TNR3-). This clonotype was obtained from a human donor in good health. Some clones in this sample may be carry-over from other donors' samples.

This CDR3 reads CASSFGKETQYF. The V and J genes are TRBV5-6 and TRBJ2-5; checking the TCRdb D call of TRBD1 is not possible without DNA. The CDR3 spans 12 residues. The V gene's germline CDR1 is SGHDT and CDR2 YYEEEE.